This T cell receptor beta chain was documented in a study of blood T cells in healthy people across ages (dated by TCRdb to the mid-2010s). With respect to the entire study: In model experiments, template switching captured roughly one uniquely barcoded TCR beta cDNA molecule for every two T cells. Using deep sequencing normalized with unique cDNA molecular identifiers, the study measured how TCR beta repertoire diversity changes with age. For two donors (one aged 18 to 30 and one aged 80 or older), the study analyzed two additional independent replicas of 1 million unique cDNA reads from the same blood draw. Donors of different ages were randomly distributed across sequencing lanes to avoid experimental bias. The donors were split into four age groups: young (average 16 years), middle-aged (around 40), aged (over 55) and long-lived (approximately 80). The full study reports these points: Total diversity estimates from one million sequenced T cells were considered lower bounds and underestimates. Observed TCR beta diversity correlated strongly with the percentage of naive T cells measured by flow cytometry. Donor CMV infection status was unknown, potentially confounding age-related changes in expanded clonotypes. Because profiling used bulk unsorted PBMCs, naive and antigen-experienced compartments could not be compared conclusively. As age increased, observed TCR beta diversity per million T cells dropped in a roughly linear way, and a significant reduction was already evident by age about 40. The long-lived group showed more naive CD4+ T cells, fewer expanded clones and increased TCR diversity than the aged group, suggesting age selection.

The approximately 39 donors, aged about 6 to 95 years, were systemically healthy Caucasian individuals from Russia. About 9.6 milliliters of peripheral blood were collected from each donor into EDTA-treated Vacutainer tubes. PBMCs were isolated by Ficoll-Paque density-gradient centrifugation, with at least 7 million obtained per sample. Trizol reagent was used to extract total RNA from PBMCs, with at least 6 micrograms per sample. The percentages of naive CD45RAhigh/CD27high T cells were determined by flow cytometry on a PBMC aliquot from every donor. Relative to germline, V is 7 bases shorter and J is 6 bases shorter, with 15 bases between their ends. Taken from the germline V gene, the CDR1 and CDR2 loops are SGHRS and YFSETQ. The CDR3 numbers 13 residues from cysteine through phenylalanine. Just the 39-base CDR3 DNA is kept, in frame starting at base 1. The library was made by 5' RACE. Sequencing took place on an Illumina HiSeq 2500. A second PCR of about 6 to 11 cycles was performed with a sample-barcoded 5' primer and a J-beta primer mix. Each TCR beta cDNA molecule received a unique molecular identifier from a template-switch 5' adaptor carrying 12 random nucleotides. At least 3 million CDR3-containing paired-end reads were obtained from each sample. The Mint cDNA synthesis kit, primed by a TRBC-specific oligonucleotide, was used to synthesize first-strand cDNA from all RNA. Following uracil-DNA glycosylase treatment, a first 18-cycle PCR with universal primers M1SS and BC2_uni_R was performed on all cDNA. Concerning the study's data processing: Each sample was normalized by randomly selecting 1 million high-quality reads, each carrying a distinct molecular identifier. Reads sharing molecular identifiers were discarded rather than binned into consensus sequences. MiTCR, set to a Q25 quality threshold and the strictest error-elimination algorithm, was used for CDR3 identification, clonotype clustering and error correction. Lower-bound total TCR beta diversity was estimated with a nonparametric unseen species model using Euler transformation. TCRdb reworked the public reads: Q25 trimming with fastp, MiXCR clone assembly, productive beta chains retained. Every entry covers one CDR3 protein and lists the most common genes and DNA from its rows. The authors' filters were not applied to this entry. The sample table holds 1.2 million to 1.5 million distinct CDR3 sequences, of which 42% were seen once. The top ten hold 7% to 9.5% of the sample.

About this clonotype: Its antigen is currently not known. There are no base qualities to consult, and no much larger clone falls within one base.

Recombination joined TRBV5-1 with TRBJ2-3; 5 matching bases give a weak D call of TRBD2. Sample: blood. The receptor was derived from a woman aged 18-29 years in good health. The DNA sequence follows: TGCGCCAGCGCATACCCGGGATCTGATACGCAGTATTTT. It translates as CASAYPGSDTQYF.